One sample yielded the 32 T cell receptor beta chains listed below, sequenced in a study of blood T cell repertoires in COVID-19. Using immunoSEQ multiplex PCR, the repertoire was profiled, and TCRdb retains in-frame clones only, with some absent. The top ten hold roughly 4% of the sample, which has around 200,000 clones, 75% to 90% seen once. Sequenced material: PBMCs or T cells enriched from blood (not recorded which). The origin of the receptors is a woman aged 25 to 39 who had been exposed to COVID-19.

V usage is TRBV11-2 and J usage is TRBJ2-5; 10 positions agree with TRBD1. The CDR3 is made up of 15 amino acids. Trimming took 8 bases from V and 4 from J; bases not matched to a gene: 10. Germline V gene data show CDR1 as SGHAT and CDR2 as FQNNGV. The CDR3: CASWGQGSLGETQYF. The CDR3 DNA is TGTGCCAGCTGGGGACAGGGGTCGTTAGGAGAGACCCAGTACTTC.

The chain carries TRBV10-3 and TRBJ1-2; the D is unclear. Germline lookup yields CDR1 ENHRY and CDR2 SYGVKD. The V end was cut by 0 bases, the J end by 5 bases, with 7 bases between. The CDR3 consists of 13 residues. The CDR3 loop reads CAISESPDYGYTF. The CDR3 bases are TGTGCCATCAGTGAGTCGCCAGATTATGGCTACACCTTC.

The chain recombines TRBV24-1 with TRBJ1-5; 9 positions agree with TRBD1. Germline V gene lookup returns CDR1 KGHDR and CDR2 SFDVKD. The CDR3 extends over 15 amino acids. J gave up 5 bases and V 7 bases, and 8 bases lay outside the gene matches. The CDR3 nucleotides read TGTGCCACCAGCCCCGGGACAGGGAGGGATCAGCCCCAGCATTTT. Its translation: CATSPGTGRDQPQHF.

The V call is TRBV7-3, the J call TRBJ2-3, with 8 bases matching TRBD1. This CDR3 is 14 amino acids long. Germline CDR1 and CDR2: SGHTA and FQGTGA. Trimming removed 5 bases from V and 6 bases from J; junction bases left unmatched: 7. This chain's CDR3 is CASSPRTGRDTQYF. The CDR3 DNA reads as TGTGCCAGCAGCCCCAGGACAGGGCGGGATACGCAGTATTTT.

The chain employs TRBV6-5 and TRBJ1-2; D remains unclear. Germline CDR1 MNHEY, CDR2 SVGAGI. This CDR3 contains 14 residues. V gave up 5 bases and J gave up 7 bases, with 17 bases separating them. The CDR3 DNA reads as TGTGCCAGCAGTCTGGATCAAGTCTCAGGTGGCTACACCTTC. Translated: CASSLDQVSGGYTF.

This rearrangement joins TRBV23-1 to TRBJ1-1, with D uncertain. TRBV23-1 is treated as an ORF (open reading frame) with a function not yet certain. V shed 0 bases and J shed 8 bases, with 13 bases lying between them. The CDR3 has 14 residues. The CDR3 bases are TGCGCCAGCAGTCAATCGTCCCCAGCGCACGAAGCTTTCTTT. Protein product: CASSQSSPAHEAFF.

The chain has TRBV6-5 and TRBJ1-2; 8 nucleotides agree with TRBD1. With 6 bases clipped from V and 8 bases from J, the junction kept 5 bases outside the gene matches. Germline CDR1 reads MNHEY; CDR2 reads SVGAGI. The CDR3 has 12 amino acids. CDR3 nucleotides: TGTGCCAGCAGCGACAGGGGCTGGGGCTACACCTTC. Protein: CASSDRGWGYTF.

The V gene is TRBV9, the J gene TRBJ2-1; 10 nucleotides match TRBD2. The CDR3 is made up of 15 amino acids. J was trimmed by 6 bases and V by 0 bases; bases with no gene match: 3. Germline V gene data show CDR1 as SGDLS and CDR2 as YYNGEE. The CDR3 DNA is TGTGCCAGCAGCGTAGTAGCGGGGGGCGTCAATGAGCAGTTCTTC. Translated, it gives CASSVVAGGVNEQFF.

The chain employs TRBV27 and TRBJ2-5; 8 bases align to TRBD1. From germline, CDR1 is MNHEY and CDR2 SMNVEV (reference sequence). CDR3 length: 16 amino acids. The V gene end was trimmed by 4 bases and the J gene end by 0 bases; junction bases not matched to a gene: 7. The CDR3 spells CASSSGQGLYQETQYF. As DNA, the CDR3 is TGTGCCAGCAGTTCCGGACAGGGATTGTACCAAGAGACCCAGTACTTC.

This chain joins TRBV3-1 (or the pseudogene TRBV3-2) and TRBJ1-2, with D unclear. The germline V gene encodes CDR1 LGHDT and CDR2 YNNKEL (reference sequence). The V and J ends lost 4 bases and 2 bases respectively, with 26 bases between them. The CDR3 has 19 amino acids. CDR3 nucleotides: TGTGCCAGCAGCCCAGGCGCCCTTCCACGGATTAAAAACAACTATGGCTACACCTTC. This sequence encodes CASSPGALPRIKNNYGYTF.

This chain links TRBV18 with TRBJ2-1, with 8 bases that match TRBD2. The germline CDR1 and CDR2 sequences are KGHSH and LQKENI. V trimming: 4 bases; J trimming: 8 bases; junction bases outside the gene matches: 7. This CDR3 comprises 14 residues. The CDR3 coding sequence is TGTGCCAGCTCACACCCGGGGGGGCCGGATGAGCAGTTCTTC. This encodes CASSHPGGPDEQFF.

The gene calls are TRBV5-6 and TRBJ1-2; possible D gene TRBD1, 6 bases. There are 15 residues in the CDR3. Trimming pared 0 bases from V and 4 bases from J, leaving 13 bases between. Germline V lookup: CDR1 SGHDT, CDR2 YYEEEE. CDR3 in DNA: TGTGCCAGCAGCTTGGGTGCAGGGGACGCCTATGGCTACACCTTC. It codes for CASSLGAGDAYGYTF. Variable domain in full (rest from reference TRBV5-6 and TRBJ1-2): DAGVTQSPTHLIKTRGQQVTLRCSPKSGHDTVSWYQQALGQGPQFIFQYYEEEERQRGNFPDRFSGHQFPNYSSELNVNALLLGDSALYLCASSLGAGDAYGYTFGSGTRLTVV.

The CDR3 loop is CASREIVRSSYEQYF. Here the CDR3 DNA reads TGTGCCAGCAGGGAGATAGTTCGGTCAAGCTACGAGCAGTACTTC. V gene TRBV6-5 combines with J gene TRBJ2-7; no reliable D call. Germline loops: CDR1 MNHEY, CDR2 SVGAGI. V was trimmed by 6 bases and J by 3 bases, leaving 18 bases between them. The CDR3 has 15 amino acids.

The rearrangement joins TRBV30 to TRBJ2-7; 9 bases map to TRBD2. The germline V gene encodes CDR1 GTSNPN and CDR2 SVGIG (reference sequence). The J segment lost 6 bases and the V segment lost 3 bases, leaving 27 bases of the junction unmatched. The CDR3 has 20 amino acids. CDR3 nucleotide sequence: TGTGCCTGGAGCGATACTGGGCGGGGGGGCCCCCTTCTCTCTTCTGGCGAGCAGTACTTC. Residues: CAWSDTGRGGPLLSSGEQYF.

The V gene is TRBV6-5, the J gene TRBJ1-1; no clear D gene. Trimming cost V 2 bases and J 0 bases, with 10 bases left between them. Germline assignment: CDR1 MNHEY and CDR2 SVGAGI. This CDR3 is 15 amino acids long. DNA of the CDR3: TGTGCCAGCAGTTACGGGGAGGTATTGAACACTGAAGCTTTCTTT. The encoded protein is CASSYGEVLNTEAFF.

The chain carries TRBV13 and TRBJ1-3; D is uncertain. This CDR3 region has 16 residues. Germline CDR1 reads PRHDT; CDR2 reads FYEKMQ (reference sequence). Trimming removed 2 bases from V and 1 base from J, with 12 bases in between. Written as DNA, the CDR3 is TGTGCCAGCAGCTTAAACGGTCGCGATTCTGGAAACACCATATATTTT. This encodes CASSLNGRDSGNTIYF.

The chain couples TRBV5-1 to TRBJ1-2; 8 positions match TRBD1. V dropped 0 bases and J dropped 5; count of bases not matched to a gene: 6. This CDR3 region has 15 residues. Germline lookup yields CDR1 SGHRS and CDR2 YFSETQ. In DNA, the CDR3 is TGCGCCAGCAGCTTGGAATCAGGGGGCCCGTATGGCTACACCTTC. Protein sequence: CASSLESGGPYGYTF.

The chain is built from TRBV2 and TRBJ1-2; no reliable D call. The CDR3 loop spans 13 amino acids. The V gene lost 7 bases and the J gene lost 2 bases, with 11 bases spanning the gap. Germline CDR1 SNHLY, CDR2 FYNNEI. In DNA, the CDR3 is TGTGCCAGCAAACGAACACCCAACTATGGCTACACCTTC. It encodes CASKRTPNYGYTF. The full variable domain, rest sourced from reference TRBV2 and TRBJ1-2, is EPEVTQTPSHQVTQMGQEVILRCVPISNHLYFYWYRQILGQKVEFLVSFYNNEISEKSEIFDDQFSVERPDGSNFTLKIRSTKLEDSAMYFCASKRTPNYGYTFGSGTRLTVV.

This clone was found once. The chain links TRBV9 to TRBJ1-2; a weak D match, TRBD1 (6 bases). V was pared by 7 bases and J by 6 bases, with 16 bases between. Germline CDR1 is SGDLS and CDR2 is YYNGEE. CDR3 length: 13 amino acids. CDR3 nucleotides: TGTGCCAGCGGAAAAACAGGGCGTAATGGCTACACCTTC. It encodes CASGKTGRNGYTF.

CDR3 DNA: TGTGCCAGCAGGGACAGGGGGCAGGCAGATACGCAGTATTTT. Amino acids: CASRDRGQADTQYF. The V gene is TRBV25-1, the J gene TRBJ2-3, with 11 positions matching TRBD1. Germline assignment: CDR1 MGHDK and CDR2 SYGVNS. V shed 6 bases, J shed 4 bases, and the junction held 3 bases outside the gene matches. The CDR3 sequence is 14 residues long.

The V call is TRBV29-1, the J call TRBJ2-5, with D perhaps TRBD1 (5 bases). Germline CDR1 reads SQVTM; CDR2 reads ANQGSEA. CDR3 length: 12 residues. Trimming left V 4 bases short and J 3 bases short, with 9 bases between. The CDR3 here is CSVGQTEETQYF. The DNA of the CDR3 is TGCAGCGTTGGACAGACAGAAGAGACCCAGTACTTC.

This sequence joins TRBV19 and TRBJ2-5; tentatively, D is TRBD2 (5 bases). In germline, CDR1 is LNHDA, CDR2 SQIVND (reference sequence). Between the trimmed V and J ends, which lost 5 bases and 5 bases, there was a span of 18 bases. CDR3 length: 15 residues. DNA for the CDR3: TGTGCCAGTAGTTTACGGACTGCCACGGGGGAGACCCAGTACTTC. Amino acid sequence: CASSLRTATGETQYF.

This clone appeared once. The CDR3 sequence: CASSLALPLAPSTIYF. CDR3 coding DNA: TGTGCCAGCAGCTTAGCTCTGCCGTTAGCCCCTAGCACCATATATTTT. V is TRBV7-9 and J is TRBJ1-3; D not resolved. CDR3 length: 16 amino acids. From germline, CDR1 is SEHNR and CDR2 FQNEAQ (reference sequence). V lost 0 bases, J lost 9 bases, and 18 bases lay in between.

This clone was picked up a small number of times. The rearrangement links TRBV18 to TRBJ1-1, with D possibly being TRBD1 (6 bases). Trimming took off 2 bases at V and 7 bases at J, with 17 bases between the two ends. The CDR3 runs 15 residues. Germline lookup yields CDR1 KGHSH and CDR2 LQKENI. As DNA, the CDR3 is TGTGCCAGCTCACCAATAGACAGGCGTGGGAGTGAAGCTTTCTTT. Protein product: CASSPIDRRGSEAFF.

In the case of this clone: The same CDR3 can be traced to other DNA sequences in this sample. This chain uses TRBV3-1 (or the pseudogene TRBV3-2) with TRBJ1-2; 9 bases are shared with TRBD1. The germline V gene encodes CDR1 LGHDT and CDR2 YNNKEL (reference sequence). The CDR3 is 15 amino acids. The V and J ends lost 4 bases and 4 bases, in that order; junction bases with no gene match: 7. The CDR3: CASSPRDRAPYGYTF. CDR3 sequence (DNA): TGTGCCAGCAGCCCCCGGGACAGGGCCCCCTATGGCTACACCTTC.

The CDR3 DNA is TGCGCCAGCAGCCCCTGGCGGACTAGCGGGGGGTACAATGAGCAGTTCTTC. It yields the protein CASSPWRTSGGYNEQFF. This rearrangement joins TRBV5-1 to TRBJ2-1; TRBD2 agrees at 14 bases. The germline CDR1 and CDR2 sequences are SGHRS and YFSETQ. V lost 4 bases and J lost 4; bases outside the gene matches: 7. The CDR3 contains 17 residues.

The chain is built from TRBV7-9 and TRBJ1-5; D is unclear. CDR1 and CDR2 from the germline V gene are SEHNR and FQNEAQ (reference sequence). The CDR3 sequence is 14 residues long. Between the trimmed V and J ends, which lost 8 bases and 0 bases, there was a span of 11 bases. The DNA for the CDR3 is TGTGCCAGCGGCCCGCAGGCTAGCAATCAGCCCCAGCATTTT. Amino acids: CASGPQASNQPQHF.

The V gene is TRBV4-1, the J gene TRBJ1-2, with a tentative D call TRBD1 (6 bases). Trimming took 0 bases from V and 7 from J, leaving 15 bases between them. The CDR3 spans 15 residues. Germline CDR1 MGHRA, CDR2 YSYEKL. For the CDR3, the DNA is TGCGCCAGCAGCCAAGATGCGGGGGCGGACGGTGGCTACACCTTC. This sequence encodes CASSQDAGADGGYTF.

This clone was counted only a few times. This sequence joins TRBV18 and TRBJ1-5; no definite D call. The germline V and J ends were trimmed by 6 bases and 0 bases, with 9 bases remaining between them. The germline V gene has CDR1 KGHSH and CDR2 LQKENI. This CDR3 has 14 residues. The CDR3 bases are TGTGCCAGCTCCATAGAGAGTAGCAATCAGCCCCAGCATTTT. Translation: CASSIESSNQPQHF.

The chain couples TRBV13 to TRBJ1-6, with 9 nucleotides matching TRBD1. The CDR3 covers 14 residues. From germline, CDR1 is PRHDT and CDR2 FYEKMQ (reference sequence). V trimming: 5 bases; J trimming: 9 bases; junction bases outside the gene matches: 5. CDR3 sequence: CASSTGGMGSPLHF. The CDR3 region has the DNA TGTGCCAGCAGCACAGGGGGCATGGGTTCACCCCTCCACTTT. The full variable domain, rest sourced from reference TRBV13 and TRBJ1-6, is AAGVIQSPRHLIKEKRETATLKCYPIPRHDTVYWYQQGPGQDPQFLISFYEKMQSDKGSIPDRFSAQQFSDYHSELNMSSLELGDSALYFCASSTGGMGSPLHFGNGTRLTVT.

V usage is TRBV6-5 and J usage is TRBJ1-1; 7 nucleotides line up with TRBD1. The length of the CDR3 is 15 residues. V gave up 2 bases and J gave up 1 base; unmatched junction bases: 4. The germline gives CDR1 MNHEY, CDR2 SVGAGI. CDR3 sequence (DNA): TGTGCCAGCAGTTACCCGAACAGGGGGAACACTGAAGCTTTCTTT. Translation: CASSYPNRGNTEAFF.

The chain is built from TRBV5-1 and TRBJ1-2, with TRBD1 identical over 9 bases. Germline V gives CDR1 SGHRS, CDR2 YFSETQ. V lost 3 bases, J lost 5 bases, and 8 bases stayed unmatched. The CDR3 runs 15 residues. The CDR3 DNA sequence: TGCGCCAGCAGCTATACGGGACAGGGAGGGTATGGCTACACCTTC. This translates into CASSYTGQGGYGYTF.